A single sample is the source of the 3 T cell receptor beta chains below, sequenced in a study of T-cell memory formation after mild COVID-19. TCRdb re-called the 5' RACE reads through MiXCR, storing one row per CDR3 protein. The sample lists about 360,000 distinct CDR3 sequences; 13% were seen once. Sequencing was done on a sample of PBMCs or a T cell subset sorted from them (not recorded which). These receptors all come from a man younger than 30 who had mild COVID-19 (a few samples of this study predate the infection). Cell type and time point are not known.

CDR3 nucleotide sequence: TGTGCCAGCAGCTCCTCGATTATTGGAGGTTGGGGTGAAGCTTTCTTT. Translation: CASSSSIIGGWGEAFF. The chain employs TRBV11-2 and TRBJ1-1; D is ambiguous. This CDR3 has 16 amino acids. The germline V gene has CDR1 SGHAT and CDR2 FQNNGV. V dropped 4 bases and J dropped 7 bases, with 22 bases sitting between them. Together with reference TRBV11-2 and TRBJ1-1, the CDR3 gives the full variable domain: EAGVAQSPRYKIIEKRQSVAFWCNPISGHATLYWYQQILGQGPKLLIQFQNNGVVDDSQLPKDRFSAERLKGVDSTLKIQPAKLEDSAVYLCASSSSIIGGWGEAFFGQGTRLTVV.

This clonotype was observed a few times. The chain combines TRBV7-9 with TRBJ2-1; D might be TRBD2 (5 bases). Germline V gene lookup returns CDR1 SEHNR and CDR2 FQNEAQ (reference sequence). The CDR3 totals 15 residues. V was clipped by 5 bases and J by 0 bases, with 11 bases between them. The CDR3 bases are TGTGCCAGCAGCCGTAGCGCAAGCTCCTACAATGAGCAGTTCTTC. The encoded protein is CASSRSASSYNEQFF.

The V gene is TRBV18, the J gene TRBJ2-1, with 8 nucleotides matching TRBD2. Per germline, CDR1 KGHSH and CDR2 LQKENI. Losses at the gene ends were 6 bases for V and 1 base for J; bases not matched to a gene: 5. This CDR3 has 15 residues. In DNA form, the CDR3 reads TGTGCCAGCTCCCGTCGGGAGGGGTCCTACAATGAGCAGTTCTTC. Its protein product is CASSRREGSYNEQFF. Filled out from reference TRBV18 and TRBJ2-1, the complete variable domain reads NAGVMQNPRHLVRRRGQEARLRCSPMKGHSHVYWYRQLPEEGLKFMVYLQKENIIDESGMPKERFSAEFPKEGPSILRIQQVVRGDSAAYFCASSRREGSYNEQFFGPGTRLTVL.